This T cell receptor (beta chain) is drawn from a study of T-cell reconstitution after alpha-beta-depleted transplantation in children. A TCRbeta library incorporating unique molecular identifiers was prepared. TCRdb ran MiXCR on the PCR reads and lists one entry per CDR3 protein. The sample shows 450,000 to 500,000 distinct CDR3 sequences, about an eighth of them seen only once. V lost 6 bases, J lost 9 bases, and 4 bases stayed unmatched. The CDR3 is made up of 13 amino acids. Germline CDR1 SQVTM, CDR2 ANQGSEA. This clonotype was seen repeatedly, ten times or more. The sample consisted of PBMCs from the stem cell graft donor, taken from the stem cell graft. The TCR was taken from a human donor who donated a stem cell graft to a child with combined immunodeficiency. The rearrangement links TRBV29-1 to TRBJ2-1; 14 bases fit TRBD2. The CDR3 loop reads CSVPGLAGAEQFF. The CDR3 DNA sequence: TGCAGCGTGCCGGGACTAGCGGGAGCTGAGCAGTTCTTC.